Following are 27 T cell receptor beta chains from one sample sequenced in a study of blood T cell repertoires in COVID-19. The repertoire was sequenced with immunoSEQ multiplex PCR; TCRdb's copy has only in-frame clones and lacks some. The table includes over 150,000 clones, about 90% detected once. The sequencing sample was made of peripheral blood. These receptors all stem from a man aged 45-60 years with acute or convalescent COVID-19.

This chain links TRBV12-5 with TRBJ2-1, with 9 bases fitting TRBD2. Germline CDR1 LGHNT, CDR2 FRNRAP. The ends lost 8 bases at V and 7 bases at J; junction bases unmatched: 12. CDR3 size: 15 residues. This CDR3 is CASHSGSGRWNEQFF. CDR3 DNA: TGTGCTAGTCACTCGGGTAGCGGGAGATGGAATGAGCAGTTCTTC.

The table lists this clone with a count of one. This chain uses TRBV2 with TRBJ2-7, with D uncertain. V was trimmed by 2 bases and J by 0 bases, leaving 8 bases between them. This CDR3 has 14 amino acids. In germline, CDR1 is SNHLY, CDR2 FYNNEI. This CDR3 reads CASSERSSSYEQYF. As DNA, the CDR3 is TGTGCCAGCAGTGAACGCTCGAGCTCCTACGAGCAGTACTTC.

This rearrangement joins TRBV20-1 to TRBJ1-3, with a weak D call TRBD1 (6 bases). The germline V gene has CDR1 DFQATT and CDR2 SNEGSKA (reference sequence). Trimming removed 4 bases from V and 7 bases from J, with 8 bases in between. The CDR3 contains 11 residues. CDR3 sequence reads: CSATRGNTIYF. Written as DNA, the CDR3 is TGCAGTGCTACAAGGGGGAACACCATATATTTT.

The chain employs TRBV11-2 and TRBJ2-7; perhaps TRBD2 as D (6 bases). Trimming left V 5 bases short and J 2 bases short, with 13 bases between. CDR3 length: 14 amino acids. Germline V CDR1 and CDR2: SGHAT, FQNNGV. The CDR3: CASSPRVAAYEQYF. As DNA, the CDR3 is TGTGCCAGCAGCCCCCGGGTAGCGGCCTACGAGCAGTACTTC.

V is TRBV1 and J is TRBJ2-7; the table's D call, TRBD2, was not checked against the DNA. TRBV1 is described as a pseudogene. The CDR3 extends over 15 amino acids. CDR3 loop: CTSSQSGTQYYEQYV. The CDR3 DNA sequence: TGCACCAGCAGCCAATCGGGGACTCAATACTACGAGCAGTACGTC.

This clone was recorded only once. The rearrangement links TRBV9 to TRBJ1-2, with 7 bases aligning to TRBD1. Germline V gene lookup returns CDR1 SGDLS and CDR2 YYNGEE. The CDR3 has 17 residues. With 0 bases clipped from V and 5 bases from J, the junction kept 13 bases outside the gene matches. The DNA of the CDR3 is TGTGCCAGCAGCGTAGGCGGACTCCAGGGGGGAATTTATGGCTACACCTTC. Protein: CASSVGGLQGGIYGYTF.

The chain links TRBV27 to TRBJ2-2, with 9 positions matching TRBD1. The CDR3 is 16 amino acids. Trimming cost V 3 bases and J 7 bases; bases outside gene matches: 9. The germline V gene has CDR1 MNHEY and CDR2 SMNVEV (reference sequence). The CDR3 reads CASSFTGTGFGGELFF. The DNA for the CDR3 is TGTGCCAGCAGTTTTACCGGGACAGGGTTCGGCGGGGAGCTGTTTTTT.

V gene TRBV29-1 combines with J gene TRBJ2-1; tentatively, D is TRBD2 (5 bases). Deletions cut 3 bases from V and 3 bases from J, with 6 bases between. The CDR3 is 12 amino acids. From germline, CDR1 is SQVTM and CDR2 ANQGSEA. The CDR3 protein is CSVEGSYNEQFF. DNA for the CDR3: TGCAGCGTTGAGGGGAGCTACAATGAGCAGTTCTTC.

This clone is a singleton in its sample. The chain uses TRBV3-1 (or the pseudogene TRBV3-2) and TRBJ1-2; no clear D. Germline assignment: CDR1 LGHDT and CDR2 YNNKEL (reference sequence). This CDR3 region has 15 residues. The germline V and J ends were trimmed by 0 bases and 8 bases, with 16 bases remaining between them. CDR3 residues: CASSQDPGSSGGYTF. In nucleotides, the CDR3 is TGTGCCAGCAGCCAAGATCCGGGCTCAAGCGGCGGCTACACCTTC.

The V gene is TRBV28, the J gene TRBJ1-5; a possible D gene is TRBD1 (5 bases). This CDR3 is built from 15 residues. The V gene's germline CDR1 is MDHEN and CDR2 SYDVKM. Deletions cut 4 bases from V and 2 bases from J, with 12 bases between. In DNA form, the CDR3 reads TGTGCCAGCAGTTCCCTCTTAGGGGGCAATCAGCCCCAGCATTTT. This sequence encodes CASSSLLGGNQPQHF.

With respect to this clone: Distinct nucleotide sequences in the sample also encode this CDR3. Here the CDR3 DNA reads TGTGCCAGCAGTCCGGACAGAGATCAGCCCCAGCATTTT. Its protein product is CASSPDRDQPQHF. The chain joins TRBV3-1 (or the pseudogene TRBV3-2) to TRBJ1-5; a possible D gene is TRBD1 (6 bases). This CDR3 has 13 amino acids. Germline CDR1 reads LGHDT; CDR2 reads YNNKEL (reference sequence). V was cut by 6 bases and J by 5 bases, with 11 bases left in between.

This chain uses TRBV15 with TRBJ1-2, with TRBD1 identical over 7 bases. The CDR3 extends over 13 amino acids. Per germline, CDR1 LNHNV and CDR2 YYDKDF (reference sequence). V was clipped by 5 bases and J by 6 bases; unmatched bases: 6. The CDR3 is CATSLGQHDGYTF. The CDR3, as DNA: TGTGCCACCAGCCTGGGACAGCACGATGGCTACACCTTC.

CDR3 DNA: TGTGCCAGCACCATCATGGGGGCGCGCGGGACCCAGTACTTC. Protein product: CASTIMGARGTQYF. The rearrangement uses TRBV7-9 and TRBJ2-5; perhaps TRBD1 as D (6 bases). Germline V gene lookup returns CDR1 SEHNR and CDR2 FQNEAQ (reference sequence). The CDR3 has 14 amino acids. With 7 bases removed from V and 7 bases from J, the gap between germline ends came to 19 bases.

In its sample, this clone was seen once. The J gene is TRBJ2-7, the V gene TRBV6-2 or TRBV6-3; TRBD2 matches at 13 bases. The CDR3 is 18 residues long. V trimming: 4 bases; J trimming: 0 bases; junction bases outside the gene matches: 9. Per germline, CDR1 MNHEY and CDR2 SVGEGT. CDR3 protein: CASSSGLAGPRSSYEQYV. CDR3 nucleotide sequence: TGTGCCAGCAGTTCGGGACTAGCGGGGCCTAGGAGCTCCTACGAGCAGTACGTC.

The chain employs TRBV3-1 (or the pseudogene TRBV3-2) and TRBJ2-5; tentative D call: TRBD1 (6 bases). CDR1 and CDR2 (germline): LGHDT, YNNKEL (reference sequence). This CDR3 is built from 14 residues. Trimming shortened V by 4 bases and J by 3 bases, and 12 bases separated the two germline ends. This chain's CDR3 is CASSPWTVEETQYF. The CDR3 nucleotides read TGTGCCAGCAGCCCCTGGACAGTGGAAGAGACCCAGTACTTC.

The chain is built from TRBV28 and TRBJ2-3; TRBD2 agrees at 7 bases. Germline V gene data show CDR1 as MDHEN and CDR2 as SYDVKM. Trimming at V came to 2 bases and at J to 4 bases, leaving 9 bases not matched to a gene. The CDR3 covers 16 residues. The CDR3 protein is CASSLLSGPVPDTQYF. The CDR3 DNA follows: TGTGCCAGCAGTTTACTTAGCGGGCCCGTTCCAGATACGCAGTATTTT.

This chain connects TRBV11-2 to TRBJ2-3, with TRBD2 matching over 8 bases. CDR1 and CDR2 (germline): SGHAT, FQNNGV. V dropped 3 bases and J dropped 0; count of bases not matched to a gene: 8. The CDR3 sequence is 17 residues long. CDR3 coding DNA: TGTGCCAGCAGCTTCACGGGAGGGGGGCCTAGCACAGATACGCAGTATTTT. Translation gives CASSFTGGGPSTDTQYF.

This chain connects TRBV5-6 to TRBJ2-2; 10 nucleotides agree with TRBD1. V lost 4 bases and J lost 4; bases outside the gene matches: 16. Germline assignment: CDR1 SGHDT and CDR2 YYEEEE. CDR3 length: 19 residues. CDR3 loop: CASSPGGDRGWSITGELFF. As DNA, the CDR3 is TGTGCCAGCAGCCCGGGAGGGGACAGGGGATGGAGTATCACCGGGGAGCTGTTTTTT. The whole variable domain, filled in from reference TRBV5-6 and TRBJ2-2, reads DAGVTQSPTHLIKTRGQQVTLRCSPKSGHDTVSWYQQALGQGPQFIFQYYEEEERQRGNFPDRFSGHQFPNYSSELNVNALLLGDSALYLCASSPGGDRGWSITGELFFGEGSRLTVL.

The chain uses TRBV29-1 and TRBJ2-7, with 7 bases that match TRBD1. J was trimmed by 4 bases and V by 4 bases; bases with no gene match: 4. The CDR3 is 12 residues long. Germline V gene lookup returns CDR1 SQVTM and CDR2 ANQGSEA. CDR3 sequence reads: CSVGGDSYEQYF. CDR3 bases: TGCAGCGTTGGAGGGGACAGTTACGAGCAGTACTTC.

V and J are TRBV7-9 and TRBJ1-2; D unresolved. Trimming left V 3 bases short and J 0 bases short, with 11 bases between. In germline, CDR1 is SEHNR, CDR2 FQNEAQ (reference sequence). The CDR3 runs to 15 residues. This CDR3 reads CASSLKSGTNYGYTF. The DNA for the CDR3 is TGTGCCAGCAGCTTGAAAAGCGGTACTAACTATGGCTACACCTTC.

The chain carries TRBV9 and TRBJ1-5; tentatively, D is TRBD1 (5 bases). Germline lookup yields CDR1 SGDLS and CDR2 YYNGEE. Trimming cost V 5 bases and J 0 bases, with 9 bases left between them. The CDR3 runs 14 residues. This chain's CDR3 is CASSLQGSNQPQHF. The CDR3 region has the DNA TGTGCCAGCAGTCTCCAGGGTAGCAATCAGCCCCAGCATTTT.

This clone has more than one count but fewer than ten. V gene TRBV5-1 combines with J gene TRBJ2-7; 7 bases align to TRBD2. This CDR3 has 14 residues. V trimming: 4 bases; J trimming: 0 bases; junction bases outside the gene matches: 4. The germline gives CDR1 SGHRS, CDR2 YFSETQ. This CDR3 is CASSPGTTSYEQYF. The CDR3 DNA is TGCGCCAGCAGCCCCGGGACTACCTCCTACGAGCAGTACTTC.

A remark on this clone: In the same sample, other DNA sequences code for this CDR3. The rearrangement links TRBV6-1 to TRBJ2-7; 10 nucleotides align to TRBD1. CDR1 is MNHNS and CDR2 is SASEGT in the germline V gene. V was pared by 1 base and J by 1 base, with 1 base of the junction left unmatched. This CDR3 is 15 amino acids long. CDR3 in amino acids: CASSEGQGASYEQYF. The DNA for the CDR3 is TGTGCCAGCAGTGAAGGACAGGGGGCATCCTACGAGCAGTACTTC.

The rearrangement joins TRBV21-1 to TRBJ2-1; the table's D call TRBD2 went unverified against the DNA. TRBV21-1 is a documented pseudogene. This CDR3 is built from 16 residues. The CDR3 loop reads CASSKGGGSSYNEQFF. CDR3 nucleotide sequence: TGTGCCAGCAGCAAAGGGGGCGGGAGCTCCTACAATGAGCAGTTCTTC.

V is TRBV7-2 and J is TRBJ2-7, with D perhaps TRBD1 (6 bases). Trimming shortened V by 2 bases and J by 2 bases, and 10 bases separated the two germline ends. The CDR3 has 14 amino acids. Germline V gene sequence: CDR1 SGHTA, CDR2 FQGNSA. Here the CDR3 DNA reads TGTGCCAGCAGCTTATACAGGGCCCCCTACGAGCAGTACTTC. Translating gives CASSLYRAPYEQYF.

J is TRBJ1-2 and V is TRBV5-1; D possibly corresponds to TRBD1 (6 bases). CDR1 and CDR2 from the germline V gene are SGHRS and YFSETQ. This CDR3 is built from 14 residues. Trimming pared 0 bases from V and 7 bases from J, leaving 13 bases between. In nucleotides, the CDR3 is TGCGCCAGCAGCTTGGAGAGGGGGATCCTTGGCTACACCTTC. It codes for CASSLERGILGYTF.

CDR3 nucleotides: TGTGCCAGCGGTTCATCACCCCTCCACTTT. Translation: CASGSSPLHF. The chain links TRBV28 to TRBJ1-6; D gene unclear. Trimming took 8 bases from V and 10 from J, leaving 6 bases between them. CDR3 length: 10 residues. Germline values: CDR1 MDHEN, CDR2 SYDVKM.